This TCR beta chain was identified during a study of T cell responses to AZD1222 COVID-19 vaccine. Study context: The analysis combined second doses at about 4 or about 12 weeks.

Whole-study results and caveats: The number of AZD1222 recipients seropositive at baseline was only five or six. Increased Spike-specific TCR breadth and depth were observed after two AZD1222 doses.

TCRdb's copy holds only in-frame clones and misses some; the assay was immunoSEQ multiplex PCR. The sample has around 110,000 clones; 93% are singletons. Losses at the gene ends were 2 bases for V and 5 bases for J; bases not matched to a gene: 2. Germline V gives CDR1 MNHEY, CDR2 SVGAGI. The length of the CDR3 is 14 residues. On this clone: Its antigen remains unknown.

The source material was peripheral blood, sampled on day 0 of AZD1222 vaccination. This sequence was found in an adult in good health. The rearrangement links TRBV6-5 to TRBJ2-2, with TRBD2 matching 7 bases. The CDR3 DNA reads TGTGCCAGCAGTTACGGGGAGGGTACCGGGGAGCTGTTTTTT. Encoded protein: CASSYGEGTGELFF.